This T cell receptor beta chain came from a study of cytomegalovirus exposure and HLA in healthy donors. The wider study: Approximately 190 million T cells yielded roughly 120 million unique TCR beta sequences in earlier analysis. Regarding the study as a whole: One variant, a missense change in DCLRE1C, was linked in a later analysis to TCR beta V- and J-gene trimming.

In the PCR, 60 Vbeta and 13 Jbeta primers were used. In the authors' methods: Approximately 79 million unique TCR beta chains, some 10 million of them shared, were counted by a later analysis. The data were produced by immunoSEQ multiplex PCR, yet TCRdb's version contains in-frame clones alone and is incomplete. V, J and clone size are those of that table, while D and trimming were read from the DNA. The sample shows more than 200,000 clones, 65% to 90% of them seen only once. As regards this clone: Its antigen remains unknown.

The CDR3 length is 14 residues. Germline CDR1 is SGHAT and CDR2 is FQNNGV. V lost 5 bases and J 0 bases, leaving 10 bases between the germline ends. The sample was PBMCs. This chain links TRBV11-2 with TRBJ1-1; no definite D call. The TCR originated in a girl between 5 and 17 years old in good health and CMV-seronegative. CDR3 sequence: CASSQTLVNTEAFF. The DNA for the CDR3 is TGTGCCAGCAGCCAAACTCTTGTGAACACTGAAGCTTTCTTT.